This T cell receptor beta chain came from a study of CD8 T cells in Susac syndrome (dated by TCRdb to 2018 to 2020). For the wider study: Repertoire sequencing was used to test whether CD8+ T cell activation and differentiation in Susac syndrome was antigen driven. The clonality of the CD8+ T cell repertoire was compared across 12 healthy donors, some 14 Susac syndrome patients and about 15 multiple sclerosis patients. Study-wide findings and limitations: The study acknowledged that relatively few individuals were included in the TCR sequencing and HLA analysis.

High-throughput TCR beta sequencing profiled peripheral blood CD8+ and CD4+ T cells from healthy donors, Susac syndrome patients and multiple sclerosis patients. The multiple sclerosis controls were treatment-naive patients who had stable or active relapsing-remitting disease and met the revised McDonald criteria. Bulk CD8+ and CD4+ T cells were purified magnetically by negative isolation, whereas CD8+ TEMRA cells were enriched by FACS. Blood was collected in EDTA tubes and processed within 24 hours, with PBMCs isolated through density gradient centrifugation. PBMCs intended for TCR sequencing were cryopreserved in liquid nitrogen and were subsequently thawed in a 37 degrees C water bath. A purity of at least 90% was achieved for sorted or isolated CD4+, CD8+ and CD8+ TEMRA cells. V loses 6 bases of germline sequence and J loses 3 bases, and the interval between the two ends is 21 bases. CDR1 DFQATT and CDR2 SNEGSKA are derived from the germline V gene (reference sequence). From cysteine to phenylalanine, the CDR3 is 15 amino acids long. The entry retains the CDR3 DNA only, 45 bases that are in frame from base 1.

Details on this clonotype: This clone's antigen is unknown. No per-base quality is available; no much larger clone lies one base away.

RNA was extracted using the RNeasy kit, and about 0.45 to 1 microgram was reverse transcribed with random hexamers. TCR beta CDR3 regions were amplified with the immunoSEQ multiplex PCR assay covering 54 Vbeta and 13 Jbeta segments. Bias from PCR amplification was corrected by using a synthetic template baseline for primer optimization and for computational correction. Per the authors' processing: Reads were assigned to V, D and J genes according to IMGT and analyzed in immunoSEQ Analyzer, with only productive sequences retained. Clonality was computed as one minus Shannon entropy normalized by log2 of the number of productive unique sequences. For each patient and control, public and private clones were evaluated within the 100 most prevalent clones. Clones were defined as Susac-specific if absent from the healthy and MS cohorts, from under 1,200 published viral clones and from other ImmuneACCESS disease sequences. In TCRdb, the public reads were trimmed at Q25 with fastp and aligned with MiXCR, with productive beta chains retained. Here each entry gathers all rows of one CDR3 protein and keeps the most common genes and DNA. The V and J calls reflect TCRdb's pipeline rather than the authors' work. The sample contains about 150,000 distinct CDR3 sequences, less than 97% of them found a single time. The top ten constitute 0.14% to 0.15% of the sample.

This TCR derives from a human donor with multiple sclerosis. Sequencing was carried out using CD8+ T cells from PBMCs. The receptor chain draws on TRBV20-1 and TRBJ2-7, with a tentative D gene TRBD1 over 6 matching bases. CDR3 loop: CSAAILDSHLYEQYF. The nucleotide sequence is TGCAGTGCCGCTATCTTGGACAGCCACCTCTACGAGCAGTACTTC.